These 12 T cell receptor beta chains were sequenced from one sample in a study of control samples from healthy donors and cancer patients. Measured with immunoSEQ multiplex PCR; TCRdb has only the in-frame clones, and not every one. The sample yields 230,000 or so clones, 85% to 95% seen once. The sequencing input was blood. These receptors originate from a middle-aged man in good health.

This chain joins TRBV4-1 and TRBJ2-2, with D tentatively TRBD1 (7 bases). Germline CDR1 and CDR2: MGHRA and YSYEKL. The CDR3 runs to 13 residues. V lost 8 bases and J lost 4, with 11 bases in between. In DNA, the CDR3 is TGCGCCAGCCGACAGGGACTCACCGGGGAGCTGTTTTTT. This codes for CASRQGLTGELFF.

The chain recombines TRBV19 with TRBJ2-7; 8 nucleotides line up with TRBD1. CDR3 length: 15 residues. Germline values: CDR1 LNHDA, CDR2 SQIVND (reference sequence). Losses at the gene ends were 4 bases for V and 5 bases for J; bases not matched to a gene: 10. The CDR3 DNA reads TGTGCCAGTAGTAGTCGGGACAGGCCTGCCAACGAGCAGTACTTC. It encodes CASSSRDRPANEQYF.

Only one count was recorded for this clone. This rearrangement joins TRBV5-5 to TRBJ1-5, with a weak D call TRBD1 (6 bases). Germline CDR1 reads SGHKS; CDR2 reads YYEKEE (reference sequence). This CDR3 comprises 14 residues. V was pared by 3 bases and J by 4 bases, with 11 bases between. CDR3 nucleotide sequence: TGTGCCAGCAGCTGGGGGGCAGGGAATCAGCCCCAGCATTTT. This encodes CASSWGAGNQPQHF. The whole variable domain, filled in from reference TRBV5-5 and TRBJ1-5, reads DAGVTQSPTHLIKTRGQQVTLRCSPISGHKSVSWYQQVLGQGPQFIFQYYEKEERGRGNFPDRFSARQFPNYSSELNVNALLLGDSALYLCASSWGAGNQPQHFGDGTRLSIL.

The chain combines TRBV12-3 or TRBV12-4 with TRBJ2-1; D tentatively fits TRBD1 or TRBD2 (5 bases each). Trimming took off 5 bases at V and 6 bases at J, with 11 bases between the two ends. CDR3 size: 13 residues. This CDR3 reads CASSRDRINEQFF. CDR3 nucleotide sequence: TGTGCCAGCAGTCGGGACCGAATCAATGAGCAGTTCTTC.

This chain joins TRBV28 and TRBJ1-5; D uncertain. V lost 7 bases and J 0 bases, leaving 7 bases between the germline ends. Germline V gene data show CDR1 as MDHEN and CDR2 as SYDVKM. The length of the CDR3 is 13 residues. In DNA, the CDR3 is TGTGCCAGCAAACCGTATAGCAATCAGCCCCAGCATTTT. As protein: CASKPYSNQPQHF.

A few counts support this clone. This rearrangement joins TRBV9 to TRBJ2-2, with 11 positions matching TRBD2. J was trimmed by 0 bases and V by 4 bases; bases with no gene match: 2. The CDR3 spans 16 residues. CDR1 is SGDLS, CDR2 YYNGEE, per germline. CDR3: CASSISGGANTGELFF. In DNA form, the CDR3 reads TGTGCCAGCAGCATTAGCGGGGGGGCGAACACCGGGGAGCTGTTTTTT.

This chain connects TRBV7-2 to TRBJ1-1, with D perhaps TRBD1 (5 bases). CDR3 length: 13 amino acids. V lost 5 bases to trimming and J lost 4 bases, with 11 bases between them. The germline gives CDR1 SGHTA, CDR2 FQGNSA. The DNA of the CDR3 is TGTGCCAGCAGCCTTAGGGGCGGCACTGAAGCTTTCTTT. Residues: CASSLRGGTEAFF.

The CDR3 nucleotides are TGTGCCAGTAGGTCCGGGGCCTCTGGAAACACCATATATTTT. Its protein product is CASRSGASGNTIYF. This sequence joins TRBV19 and TRBJ1-3, with D maybe TRBD1 (5 bases). The germline gives CDR1 LNHDA, CDR2 SQIVND (reference sequence). The CDR3 has 14 amino acids. The V gene lost 6 bases and the J gene lost 0 bases, with 9 bases spanning the gap.

V gene TRBV7-2 combines with J gene TRBJ2-5, with D maybe TRBD1 (6 bases). Trimming shortened V by 8 bases and J by 4 bases, and 14 bases separated the two germline ends. CDR3 length equals 13 residues. Per germline, CDR1 SGHTA and CDR2 FQGNSA. CDR3 coding DNA: TGTGCCAGCCACCGGCGAGGGGGAGAGACCCAGTACTTC. This encodes CASHRRGGETQYF.

The chain recombines TRBV28 with TRBJ1-1; 9 bases agree with TRBD1. This CDR3 region has 15 residues. The germline V gene has CDR1 MDHEN and CDR2 SYDVKM. V shed 7 bases and J 4 bases; nucleotides not matched to a gene: 10. The DNA of the CDR3 is TGTGCCAGCACCTCTTCTTCGGGACAGGGCACTGAAGCTTTCTTT. Its translation: CASTSSSGQGTEAFF.

The chain joins TRBV5-1 to TRBJ2-1, with D perhaps matching TRBD1 (5 bases). V lost 4 bases, J lost 6 bases, and 8 bases lay in between. The CDR3 totals 12 residues. Germline lookup yields CDR1 SGHRS and CDR2 YFSETQ. The CDR3 here is CASSVQGNEQFF. As DNA, the CDR3 is TGCGCCAGCAGCGTCCAGGGCAATGAGCAGTTCTTC. Supplemented by reference TRBV5-1 and TRBJ2-1, the full variable domain reads KAGVTQTPRYLIKTRGQQVTLSCSPISGHRSVSWYQQTPGQGLQFLFEYFSETQRNKGNFPGRFSGRQFSNSRSEMNVSTLELGDSALYLCASSVQGNEQFFGPGTRLTVL.

The CDR3 is CASNKGGAYNSPLHF. Here the CDR3 DNA reads TGTGCCAGCAACAAGGGGGGGGCCTATAATTCACCCCTCCACTTT. The chain has TRBV2 and TRBJ1-6, with TRBD1 as a possible D gene (6 bases). The germline V and J ends were trimmed by 7 bases and 2 bases, with 12 bases remaining between them. The CDR3 spans 15 residues. Germline V gene data show CDR1 as SNHLY and CDR2 as FYNNEI.